The rows below give T cell receptor beta chains drawn from one sample of a study of CD8+ T cells in alopecia areata. TCRdb keeps only in-frame clones here, not all; method: immunoSEQ multiplex PCR. The sample shows approximately 150,000 clones, 65% to 75% of them seen only once. The material was CD8+ T cells sorted from blood, obtained at week 0. The origin of the receptors is a human donor with alopecia areata. CDR3s include the opening cysteine and the closing phenylalanine or tryptophan. Fields, in order: J gene, V gene, CDR3 protein.

j_gene: TRBJ2-1; v_gene: TRBV29-1; CDR3aa: CSDSGQGYGNEQFF
j_gene: TRBJ2-3; v_gene: TRBV9; CDR3aa: CPSSVFGSDDTQYF
j_gene: TRBJ2-7; v_gene: TRBV5-1; CDR3aa: CASSVGTTYEQYF
j_gene: TRBJ2-3; v_gene: TRBV6-1; CDR3aa: CASTQRGWDTQYF
j_gene: TRBJ1-6; v_gene: TRBV13; CDR3aa: CASSSNRGENSPLHF
j_gene: TRBJ1-2; v_gene: TRBV2; CDR3aa: CASMGGRDGYTF
j_gene: TRBJ2-4; v_gene: TRBV29-1; CDR3aa: CSVQDGALAKNIQYF
j_gene: TRBJ2-7; v_gene: TRBV4-1; CDR3aa: CASSQIGGEQYF
j_gene: TRBJ1-5; v_gene: TRBV9; CDR3aa: CASSVGQGQPQHF
j_gene: TRBJ2-7; v_gene: TRBV6-5; CDR3aa: CASSYSAQGTYEQYF
j_gene: TRBJ2-2; v_gene: TRBV10-3; CDR3aa: CAISESAGELFF
j_gene: TRBJ2-1; v_gene: TRBV29-1; CDR3aa: CSVGEAPGTSQWRQFF
j_gene: TRBJ2-5; v_gene: TRBV29-1; CDR3aa: CSVEDWGQETQYF
j_gene: TRBJ2-7; v_gene: TRBV9; CDR3aa: CASSVGPGAGYEQYF
j_gene: TRBJ2-1; v_gene: TRBV15; CDR3aa: CATSSAAGAYNEQFF
j_gene: TRBJ2-3; v_gene: TRBV4-1; CDR3aa: CASSQAPGGSTDTQYF
j_gene: TRBJ2-7; v_gene: TRBV27; CDR3aa: CASTTTGIWYF
j_gene: TRBJ1-2; v_gene: TRBV27; CDR3aa: CASSYGQGGDYGYTF
j_gene: TRBJ2-5; v_gene: TRBV5-1; CDR3aa: CASSPRGGLETQYF
j_gene: TRBJ2-7; v_gene: TRBV5-6; CDR3aa: CASSWTSGEQYF
j_gene: TRBJ1-2; v_gene: TRBV6-5; CDR3aa: CASSYHSGQGYTF
j_gene: TRBJ1-1; v_gene: TRBV30; CDR3aa: CAWSVQGETEAFF
j_gene: TRBJ2-3; v_gene: TRBV14; CDR3aa: CASSRALAGADTQYF
j_gene: TRBJ1-1; v_gene: TRBV9; CDR3aa: CASSPLRSPDTEAFF
j_gene: TRBJ2-7; v_gene: TRBV6-1; CDR3aa: CASRQPYSYEQYF
j_gene: TRBJ1-2; v_gene: TRBV7-9; CDR3aa: CASSLALELYGYTF
j_gene: TRBJ2-7; v_gene: TRBV27; CDR3aa: CASSLRGGPMDEQYF
j_gene: TRBJ2-7; v_gene: TRBV30; CDR3aa: CAWEGTESSYEQYF
j_gene: TRBJ1-1; v_gene: TRBV30; CDR3aa: CAWRSGSRVAEAFF
j_gene: TRBJ1-2; v_gene: TRBV13; CDR3aa: CASSSTDLRGYGYTF
j_gene: TRBJ2-1; v_gene: TRBV28; CDR3aa: CASSLPGQGARNEQFF
j_gene: TRBJ2-5; v_gene: TRBV12-5; CDR3aa: CASGATPRTSGGETQYF
j_gene: TRBJ2-1; v_gene: TRBV2; CDR3aa: CASSERAPYNEQFF
j_gene: TRBJ1-3; v_gene: TRBV29-1; CDR3aa: CSVDRGWVWRPGNTIYF
j_gene: TRBJ2-1; v_gene: TRBV5-6; CDR3aa: CASSIEGYYEQFF
j_gene: TRBJ1-6; v_gene: TRBV2; CDR3aa: CASNRNTPGHYNSPLHF
j_gene: TRBJ2-1; v_gene: TRBV27; CDR3aa: CASRLVHRDRGCRNEQFF
j_gene: TRBJ2-5; v_gene: TRBV14; CDR3aa: CASSQMSGETQYF
j_gene: TRBJ2-1; v_gene: TRBV7-8; CDR3aa: CASSSGLRFF
j_gene: TRBJ1-2; v_gene: TRBV29-1; CDR3aa: CSVVGPPDYGYTF
j_gene: TRBJ1-1; v_gene: TRBV11-2; CDR3aa: CASSSPTQMNTEAFF
j_gene: TRBJ2-5; v_gene: TRBV4-1; CDR3aa: CASSQDLGDSRQETQYF
j_gene: -; v_gene: TRBV7-9; CDR3aa: CASIGGHEQYF
j_gene: TRBJ2-7; v_gene: TRBV7-6; CDR3aa: CASSAADRFTYEQYF
j_gene: TRBJ1-5; v_gene: TRBV6-1; CDR3aa: CASRQSAQPQHF
j_gene: TRBJ2-7; v_gene: TRBV13; CDR3aa: CASSLVVSSYEQYF
j_gene: TRBJ2-7; v_gene: TRBV5-4; CDR3aa: CASSRNYEQYF
j_gene: TRBJ1-1; v_gene: TRBV7-9; CDR3aa: CASSYTGTADTEAFF
j_gene: TRBJ2-1; v_gene: TRBV30; CDR3aa: CAWDLGGGDNEQFF
j_gene: TRBJ1-1; v_gene: TRBV7-9; CDR3aa: CASSLVTSDRGAFF
j_gene: TRBJ2-2; v_gene: TRBV29-1; CDR3aa: CSVEVGRIRGYTGELFF
j_gene: TRBJ2-2; v_gene: TRBV7-9; CDR3aa: CASSRINTGELFF
j_gene: TRBJ2-3; v_gene: TRBV9; CDR3aa: CASSPYIAGDTQYF
j_gene: TRBJ1-1; v_gene: TRBV30; CDR3aa: CAWRPPGEPREAFF
j_gene: TRBJ2-7; v_gene: TRBV5-6; CDR3aa: CAGGRASSYEQYF
j_gene: TRBJ2-7; v_gene: TRBV18; CDR3aa: CASSPRDRFPGEQYF
j_gene: TRBJ2-1; v_gene: TRBV2; CDR3aa: CASRAPTGGRNEQFF
j_gene: TRBJ2-2; v_gene: TRBV7-9; CDR3aa: CASSPEDTGELFF